Shown below are 27 T cell receptor beta chains from a single sample sequenced in a study of OX40 agonist ivuxolimab in advanced cancers. Measured with immunoSEQ multiplex PCR; TCRdb has only the in-frame clones, and not every one. The top ten hold roughly 1.8% of the sample, which has around 50,000 clones, 75% to 90% seen once. The sequencing here drew on CD4+ or CD8+ T cells sorted from blood, taken in a trial of the OX40 agonist ivuxolimab. All receptors derive from an adult with an advanced solid tumor such as melanoma, head and neck, liver or kidney cancer.

Concerning this clone itself: This specimen includes other DNA sequences encoding the same CDR3. The chain couples TRBV28 to TRBJ2-3; D gene uncertain. CDR1 and CDR2 (germline): MDHEN, SYDVKM. V was clipped by 5 bases and J by 3 bases, with 9 bases between them. The CDR3 consists of 13 residues. CDR3 DNA: TGTGCCAGCAGTACCCTTCGGACAGATACGCAGTATTTT. It codes for CASSTLRTDTQYF.

The J gene is TRBJ1-5, the V gene TRBV7-2; D is perhaps TRBD1 (6 bases). Trimming stripped 2 bases from V and 5 bases from J, with 10 bases between. The CDR3 length is 14 residues. Germline V lookup: CDR1 SGHTA, CDR2 FQGNSA. CDR3 nucleotides: TGTGCCAGCAGCTTAATGGCAGGGGATCAGCCCCAGCATTTT. The encoded protein is CASSLMAGDQPQHF.

The CDR3 DNA follows: TGTGCCTCCCGGGGGATGAACATTCAGTACTTC. It specifies CASRGMNIQYF. The chain employs TRBV6-5 and TRBJ2-4; tentatively, D is TRBD2 (6 bases). The CDR3 extends over 11 amino acids. With 11 bases removed from V and 7 bases from J, the gap between germline ends came to 12 bases. In germline, CDR1 is MNHEY, CDR2 SVGAGI.

The chain combines TRBV19 with TRBJ2-5; D gene ambiguous. The V gene lost 5 bases and the J gene lost 0 bases, with 16 bases spanning the gap. This CDR3 spans 16 amino acids. Germline lookup yields CDR1 LNHDA and CDR2 SQIVND (reference sequence). DNA for the CDR3: TGTGCCAGTAGTGCCTCGAGGCGCCAGTACCAAGAGACCCAGTACTTC. As protein: CASSASRRQYQETQYF.

The genes are TRBV7-2 and TRBJ2-7; D tentatively reads TRBD1 or TRBD2 (5 bases each). CDR3 length equals 14 residues. Germline V gene sequence: CDR1 SGHTA, CDR2 FQGNSA. The V end was cut by 3 bases, the J end by 3 bases, with 12 bases between. The CDR3 loop is CASSFDSEGYEQYV. Written as DNA, the CDR3 is TGTGCCAGCAGCTTTGACAGCGAGGGCTACGAGCAGTACGTC.

The chain has TRBV28 and TRBJ2-3; D assignment may be TRBD1 or TRBD2 (5 bases each). From germline, CDR1 is MDHEN and CDR2 SYDVKM. This CDR3 contains 14 residues. V lost 9 bases and J lost 5, with 18 bases in between. The CDR3 loop reads CASLGTVSRDTQYF. CDR3 DNA: TGTGCCAGTTTGGGGACGGTTTCCAGAGATACGCAGTATTTT.

J is TRBJ1-1 and V is TRBV5-5; 8 bases match TRBD1. Looked up from germline, CDR1 is SGHKS and CDR2 is YYEKEE (reference sequence). There are 12 residues in the CDR3. V trimming: 4 bases; J trimming: 7 bases; junction bases outside the gene matches: 3. In DNA form, the CDR3 reads TGTGCCAGCAGCCTGGGACAGGTTGAAGCTTTCTTT. Amino acid sequence: CASSLGQVEAFF.

By frequency in the sample, this clone is medium-sized. The chain has TRBV2 and TRBJ1-1; 7 bases line up with TRBD1. Germline loops: CDR1 SNHLY, CDR2 FYNNEI. V gave up 7 bases and J gave up 4 bases; unmatched junction bases: 6. The CDR3 covers 13 residues. The chain's CDR3 is CASNGNRGTEAFF. The CDR3 DNA sequence: TGTGCCAGCAATGGAAACAGGGGCACTGAAGCTTTCTTT.

This clone came up a few times. The gene calls are TRBV6-5 and TRBJ1-6; D is possibly TRBD1 (6 bases). V dropped 5 bases and J dropped 5 bases, with 7 bases sitting between them. Germline values: CDR1 MNHEY, CDR2 SVGAGI. The CDR3 has 13 amino acids. The CDR3 nucleotides are TGTGCCAGCAGTCGGACAGATAATTCACCCCTCCACTTT. Its protein is CASSRTDNSPLHF.

This chain connects TRBV7-9 to TRBJ1-4, with D perhaps TRBD1 (6 bases). The CDR3 loop spans 14 amino acids. V was pared by 6 bases and J by 3 bases, with 11 bases between. The germline V gene has CDR1 SEHNR and CDR2 FQNEAQ (reference sequence). The CDR3 loop is CASRTGSANEKLFF. The CDR3 DNA follows: TGTGCCAGCAGGACAGGATCGGCTAATGAAAAACTGTTTTTT.

V gene TRBV5-8 combines with J gene TRBJ1-5; the D is unclear. V lost 4 bases and J 3 bases, leaving 11 bases between the germline ends. This CDR3 has 14 residues. The germline gives CDR1 SGHTS, CDR2 YDEGEE. CDR3 nucleotides: TGTGCCAGCAGCCCGCGGACGTTCAATCAGCCCCAGCATTTT. Translated, it gives CASSPRTFNQPQHF.

The chain employs TRBV27 and TRBJ2-7; D is unresolved. With 3 bases removed from V and 7 bases from J, the gap between germline ends came to 13 bases. CDR1 and CDR2 from the germline V gene are MNHEY and SMNVEV (reference sequence). The CDR3 covers 13 residues. CDR3 loop: CASSFLVSGEQYF. Written as DNA, the CDR3 is TGTGCCAGCAGTTTCCTAGTCTCAGGTGAGCAGTACTTC.

The rearrangement uses TRBV19 and TRBJ1-1; D remains ambiguous. V lost 7 bases to trimming and J lost 12 bases, with 15 bases between them. This CDR3 region has 11 residues. Germline V gives CDR1 LNHDA, CDR2 SQIVND (reference sequence). CDR3 protein: CASTERAVTFF. DNA for the CDR3: TGTGCCAGTACCGAGAGGGCAGTAACTTTCTTT. Supplemented by reference TRBV19 and TRBJ1-1, the full variable domain reads DGGITQSPKYLFRKEGQNVTLSCEQNLNHDAMYWYRQDPGQGLRLIYYSQIVNDFQKGDIAEGYSVSREKKESFPLTVTSAQKNPTAFYLCASTERAVTFFGQGTRLTVV.

The CDR3, as DNA: TGTGCCAGCAGGAAACTAGCGGGGATAAACAATGAGCAGTTCTTC. This encodes CASRKLAGINNEQFF. The chain couples TRBV2 to TRBJ2-1, with 10 nucleotides matching TRBD2. The CDR3 extends over 15 amino acids. With V trimmed by 6 bases and J by 5 bases, 7 bases remained unmatched. Germline lookup yields CDR1 SNHLY and CDR2 FYNNEI.

This clone was observed a single time. CDR3 nucleotides: TGTGCCAGTAGTCAGCGGGGGGGCCCCTCCTACAATGAGCAGTTCTTC. This encodes CASSQRGGPSYNEQFF. The chain is built from TRBV19 and TRBJ2-1, with 10 bases fitting TRBD2. Trimming at V came to 5 bases and at J to 0 bases, leaving 4 bases not matched to a gene. The CDR3 consists of 16 residues. Germline V gene sequence: CDR1 LNHDA, CDR2 SQIVND (reference sequence).

The chain is built from TRBV19 and TRBJ1-2, with 12 bases that match TRBD1. The length of the CDR3 is 18 residues. Germline CDR1 LNHDA, CDR2 SQIVND (reference sequence). The ends lost 7 bases at V and 4 bases at J; junction bases unmatched: 16. CDR3 protein: CASTPSGTGGPLGYGYTF. The CDR3 coding sequence is TGTGCCAGTACCCCATCCGGGACAGGGGGCCCATTAGGCTATGGCTACACCTTC.

J is TRBJ2-1 and V is TRBV28; TRBD1 might be the D (6 bases). The CDR3 length is 15 residues. The germline V gene encodes CDR1 MDHEN and CDR2 SYDVKM. Trimming pared 2 bases from V and 7 bases from J, leaving 15 bases between. CDR3 in DNA: TGTGCCAGCAGTTTAGGCGCAGGGGCAGGGAATGAGCAGTTCTTC. This translates into CASSLGAGAGNEQFF. Full variable domain (remainder filled in from reference TRBV28 and TRBJ2-1): DVKVTQSSRYLVKRTGEKVFLECVQDMDHENMFWYRQDPGLGLRLIYFSYDVKMKEKGDIPEGYSVSREKKERFSLILESASTNQTSMYLCASSLGAGAGNEQFFGPGTRLTVL.

This chain joins TRBV18 and TRBJ2-5; 7 bases fit TRBD2. The germline gives CDR1 KGHSH, CDR2 LQKENI. V was clipped by 1 base and J by 2 bases; unmatched bases: 4. The CDR3 consists of 15 residues. The CDR3 DNA follows: TGTGCCAGCTCACCACTGGCGGGGGAGCAAGAGACCCAGTACTTC. It encodes CASSPLAGEQETQYF.

The V call is TRBV13, the J call TRBJ1-1, with D perhaps matching TRBD1 (6 bases). V was shortened by 2 bases and J by 5 bases, with 15 bases between the two germline ends. Germline V gene data show CDR1 as PRHDT and CDR2 as FYEKMQ (reference sequence). The length of the CDR3 is 15 residues. In DNA, the CDR3 is TGTGCCAGCAGCTTACCGGTCAGGGGAAATACTGAAGCTTTCTTT. It translates to CASSLPVRGNTEAFF.

The V gene is TRBV30, the J gene TRBJ1-4; a weak D match, TRBD1 (5 bases). Germline V gives CDR1 GTSNPN, CDR2 SVGIG (reference sequence). The V and J ends lost 7 bases and 7 bases respectively, with 16 bases between them. CDR3 length: 13 residues. Here the CDR3 reads CASCRGAGEKLFF. DNA for the CDR3: TGTGCCTCTTGTAGGGGCGCGGGTGAAAAACTGTTTTTT.

The chain links TRBV20-1 to TRBJ2-7; D is perhaps TRBD2 (5 bases). V was shortened by 6 bases and J by 4 bases, with 10 bases between the two germline ends. CDR3 length: 11 residues. From germline, CDR1 is DFQATT and CDR2 SNEGSKA (reference sequence). The CDR3 DNA sequence: TGCAGTGCCGACGGGGTGTACGAGCAGTACTTC. Translating gives CSADGVYEQYF.

This chain connects TRBV6-1 to TRBJ1-5, with a weak D call TRBD1 (5 bases). The V end lost 1 base, the J end lost 3 bases, and 13 bases lay between the germline ends. CDR1 and CDR2 from the germline V gene are MNHNS and SASEGT. This CDR3 has 16 amino acids. The CDR3 DNA reads as TGTGCCAGCAGTGAAGAGGGGCAGGTCCCCAATCAGCCCCAGCATTTT. Translating it yields CASSEEGQVPNQPQHF.

The chain uses TRBV7-8 and TRBJ2-5, with D possibly being TRBD2 (6 bases). Germline V gene lookup returns CDR1 SGHVS and CDR2 FQNEAQ. The V end was cut by 5 bases, the J end by 2 bases, with 9 bases between. The CDR3 is 13 amino acids. CDR3 coding DNA: TGTGCCAGCAGCCCCGGAGGGCAAGAGACCCAGTACTTC. Protein: CASSPGGQETQYF.

V gene TRBV19 combines with J gene TRBJ1-5; TRBD1 is a possible D gene (5 bases). V lost 1 base and J 6 bases, leaving 16 bases between the germline ends. This CDR3 spans 16 amino acids. Looked up from germline, CDR1 is LNHDA and CDR2 is SQIVND (reference sequence). The CDR3 sequence: CASSIGQGVFSQPQHF. Here the CDR3 DNA reads TGTGCCAGTAGTATAGGTCAAGGGGTCTTCAGTCAGCCCCAGCATTTT.

This chain connects TRBV9 to TRBJ2-2; the D is unclear. The CDR3 extends over 12 amino acids. Trimming removed 0 bases from V and 8 bases from J, with 5 bases in between. The germline V gene has CDR1 SGDLS and CDR2 YYNGEE. CDR3 sequence (DNA): TGTGCCAGCAGCGTAGTGAAAGGGGAGCTGTTTTTT. This translates into CASSVVKGELFF.

V is TRBV6-6 and J is TRBJ1-3; the match to TRBD1 covers 9 bases. Looked up from germline, CDR1 is MNHNY and CDR2 is SVGAGI (reference sequence). The CDR3 runs to 16 residues. The V and J ends lost 5 bases and 0 bases, in that order; junction bases with no gene match: 5. CDR3: CASSLDRGSSGNTIYF. The CDR3 nucleotides read TGTGCCAGCAGTCTGGACAGGGGCAGCTCTGGAAACACCATATATTTT.

The chain links TRBV5-5 to TRBJ2-7; unclear D gene. Germline V CDR1 and CDR2: SGHKS, YYEKEE (reference sequence). The CDR3 is 13 amino acids. V was shortened by 4 bases and J by 6 bases, with 14 bases between the two germline ends. The CDR3 bases are TGTGCCAGCAGCGTTATCCCCCTCGGCGAGCAGTACGTC. The encoded protein is CASSVIPLGEQYV.